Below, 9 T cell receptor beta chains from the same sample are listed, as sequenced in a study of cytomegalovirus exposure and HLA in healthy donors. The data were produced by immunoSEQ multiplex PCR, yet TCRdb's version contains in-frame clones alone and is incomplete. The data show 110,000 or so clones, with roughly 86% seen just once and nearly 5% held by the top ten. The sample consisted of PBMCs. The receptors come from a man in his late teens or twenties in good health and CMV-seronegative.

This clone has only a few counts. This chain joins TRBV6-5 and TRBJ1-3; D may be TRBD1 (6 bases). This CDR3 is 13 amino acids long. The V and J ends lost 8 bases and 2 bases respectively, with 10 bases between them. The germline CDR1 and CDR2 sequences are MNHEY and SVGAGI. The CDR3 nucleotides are TGTGCCAGCGCAGGGGCCCCTGGAAACACCATATATTTT. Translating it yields CASAGAPGNTIYF.

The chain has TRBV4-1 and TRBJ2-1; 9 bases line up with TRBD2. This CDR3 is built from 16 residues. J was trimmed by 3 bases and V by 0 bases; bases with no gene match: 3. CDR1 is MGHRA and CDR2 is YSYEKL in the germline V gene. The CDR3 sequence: CASSQELAGYYNEQFF. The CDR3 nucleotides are TGCGCCAGCAGCCAAGAACTAGCGGGCTACTACAATGAGCAGTTCTTC.

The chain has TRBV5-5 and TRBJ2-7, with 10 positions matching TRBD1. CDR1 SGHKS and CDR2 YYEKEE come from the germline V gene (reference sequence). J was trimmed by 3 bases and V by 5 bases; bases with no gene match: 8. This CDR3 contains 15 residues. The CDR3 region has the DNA TGTGCCAGCAGTCCCGGGACAGGGGAAGGCTACGAGCAGTACTTC. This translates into CASSPGTGEGYEQYF.

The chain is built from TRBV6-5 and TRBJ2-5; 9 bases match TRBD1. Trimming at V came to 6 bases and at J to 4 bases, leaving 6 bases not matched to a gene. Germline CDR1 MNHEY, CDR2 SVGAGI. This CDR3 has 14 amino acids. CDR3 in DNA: TGTGCCAGCAGACTACAGACAGGGGGAGAGACCCAGTACTTC. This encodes CASRLQTGGETQYF.

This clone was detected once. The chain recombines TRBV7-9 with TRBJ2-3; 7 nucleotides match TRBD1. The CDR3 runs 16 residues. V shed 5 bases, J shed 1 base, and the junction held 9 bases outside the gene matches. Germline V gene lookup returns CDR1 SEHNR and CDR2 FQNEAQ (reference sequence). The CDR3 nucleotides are TGTGCCAGCAGCAAACACAGGGGATTCGGCACAGATACGCAGTATTTT. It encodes CASSKHRGFGTDTQYF.

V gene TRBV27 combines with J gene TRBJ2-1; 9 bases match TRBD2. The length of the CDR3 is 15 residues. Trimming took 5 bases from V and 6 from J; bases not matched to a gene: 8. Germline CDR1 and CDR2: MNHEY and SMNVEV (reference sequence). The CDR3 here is CASSVGLAWGNEQFF. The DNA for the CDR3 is TGTGCCAGCAGTGTAGGACTAGCGTGGGGCAATGAGCAGTTCTTC.

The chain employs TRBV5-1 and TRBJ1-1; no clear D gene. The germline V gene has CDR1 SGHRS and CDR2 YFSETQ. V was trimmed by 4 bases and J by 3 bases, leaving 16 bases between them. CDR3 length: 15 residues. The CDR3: CASSPTSSSYTEAFF. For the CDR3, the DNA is TGCGCCAGCAGCCCGACATCATCCTCCTACACTGAAGCTTTCTTT.

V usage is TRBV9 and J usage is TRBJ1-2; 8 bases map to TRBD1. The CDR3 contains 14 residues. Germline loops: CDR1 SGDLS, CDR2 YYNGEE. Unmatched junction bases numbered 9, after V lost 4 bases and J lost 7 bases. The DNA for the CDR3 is TGTGCCAGCAGCTCCGGGACAGGCGGAGCTGGCTACACCTTC. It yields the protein CASSSGTGGAGYTF.

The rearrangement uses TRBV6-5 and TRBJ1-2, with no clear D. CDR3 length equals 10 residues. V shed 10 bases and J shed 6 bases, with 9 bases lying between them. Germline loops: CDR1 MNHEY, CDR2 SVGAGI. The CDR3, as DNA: TGTGCCACCCGAAAGCATGGCTACACCTTC. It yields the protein CATRKHGYTF.